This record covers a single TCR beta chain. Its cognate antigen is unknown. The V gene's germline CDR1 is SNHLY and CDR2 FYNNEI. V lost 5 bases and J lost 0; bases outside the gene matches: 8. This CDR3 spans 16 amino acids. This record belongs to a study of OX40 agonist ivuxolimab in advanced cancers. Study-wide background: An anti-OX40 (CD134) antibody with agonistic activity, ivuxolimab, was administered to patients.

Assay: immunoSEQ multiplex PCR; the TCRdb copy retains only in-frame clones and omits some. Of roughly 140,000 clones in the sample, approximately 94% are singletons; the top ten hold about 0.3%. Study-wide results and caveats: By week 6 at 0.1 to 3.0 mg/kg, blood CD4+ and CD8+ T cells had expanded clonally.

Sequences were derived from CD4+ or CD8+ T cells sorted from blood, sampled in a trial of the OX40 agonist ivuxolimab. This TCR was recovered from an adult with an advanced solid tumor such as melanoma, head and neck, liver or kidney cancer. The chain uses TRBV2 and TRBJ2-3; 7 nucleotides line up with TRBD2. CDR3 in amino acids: CASSPLNGRSTDTQYF. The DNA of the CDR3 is TGTGCCAGCAGTCCCCTAAACGGGAGGAGCACAGATACGCAGTATTTT.